This T cell receptor beta chain was recovered during a study of cytotoxic CD8 clonotypes in ibrutinib-treated CLL. Overall study: Overall, approximately 25 responses were partial and 2 complete; following median approximately 73 months, around 15 patients stayed remitted and 12 progressed.

Germline V gives CDR1 MGHRA, CDR2 YSYEKL. CDR3 size: 16 residues. After removal of 4 bases from V and 4 bases from J, the junction contained 10 bases not matched to a gene. Using immunoSEQ multiplex PCR, the repertoire was profiled, and TCRdb retains in-frame clones only, with some absent. The sample contains 200,000 or so clones, roughly 79% of which appear only once. The clonotype originates from a human donor with chronic lymphocytic leukemia. The specimen comprised PBMCs, sampled after 12 months of ibrutinib treatment. This chain joins TRBV4-1 and TRBJ2-1; 7 nucleotides match TRBD2. The CDR3 loop reads CASSPAGFGEYNEQFF. CDR3 in DNA: TGCGCCAGCAGCCCAGCGGGGTTTGGGGAATACAATGAGCAGTTCTTC.